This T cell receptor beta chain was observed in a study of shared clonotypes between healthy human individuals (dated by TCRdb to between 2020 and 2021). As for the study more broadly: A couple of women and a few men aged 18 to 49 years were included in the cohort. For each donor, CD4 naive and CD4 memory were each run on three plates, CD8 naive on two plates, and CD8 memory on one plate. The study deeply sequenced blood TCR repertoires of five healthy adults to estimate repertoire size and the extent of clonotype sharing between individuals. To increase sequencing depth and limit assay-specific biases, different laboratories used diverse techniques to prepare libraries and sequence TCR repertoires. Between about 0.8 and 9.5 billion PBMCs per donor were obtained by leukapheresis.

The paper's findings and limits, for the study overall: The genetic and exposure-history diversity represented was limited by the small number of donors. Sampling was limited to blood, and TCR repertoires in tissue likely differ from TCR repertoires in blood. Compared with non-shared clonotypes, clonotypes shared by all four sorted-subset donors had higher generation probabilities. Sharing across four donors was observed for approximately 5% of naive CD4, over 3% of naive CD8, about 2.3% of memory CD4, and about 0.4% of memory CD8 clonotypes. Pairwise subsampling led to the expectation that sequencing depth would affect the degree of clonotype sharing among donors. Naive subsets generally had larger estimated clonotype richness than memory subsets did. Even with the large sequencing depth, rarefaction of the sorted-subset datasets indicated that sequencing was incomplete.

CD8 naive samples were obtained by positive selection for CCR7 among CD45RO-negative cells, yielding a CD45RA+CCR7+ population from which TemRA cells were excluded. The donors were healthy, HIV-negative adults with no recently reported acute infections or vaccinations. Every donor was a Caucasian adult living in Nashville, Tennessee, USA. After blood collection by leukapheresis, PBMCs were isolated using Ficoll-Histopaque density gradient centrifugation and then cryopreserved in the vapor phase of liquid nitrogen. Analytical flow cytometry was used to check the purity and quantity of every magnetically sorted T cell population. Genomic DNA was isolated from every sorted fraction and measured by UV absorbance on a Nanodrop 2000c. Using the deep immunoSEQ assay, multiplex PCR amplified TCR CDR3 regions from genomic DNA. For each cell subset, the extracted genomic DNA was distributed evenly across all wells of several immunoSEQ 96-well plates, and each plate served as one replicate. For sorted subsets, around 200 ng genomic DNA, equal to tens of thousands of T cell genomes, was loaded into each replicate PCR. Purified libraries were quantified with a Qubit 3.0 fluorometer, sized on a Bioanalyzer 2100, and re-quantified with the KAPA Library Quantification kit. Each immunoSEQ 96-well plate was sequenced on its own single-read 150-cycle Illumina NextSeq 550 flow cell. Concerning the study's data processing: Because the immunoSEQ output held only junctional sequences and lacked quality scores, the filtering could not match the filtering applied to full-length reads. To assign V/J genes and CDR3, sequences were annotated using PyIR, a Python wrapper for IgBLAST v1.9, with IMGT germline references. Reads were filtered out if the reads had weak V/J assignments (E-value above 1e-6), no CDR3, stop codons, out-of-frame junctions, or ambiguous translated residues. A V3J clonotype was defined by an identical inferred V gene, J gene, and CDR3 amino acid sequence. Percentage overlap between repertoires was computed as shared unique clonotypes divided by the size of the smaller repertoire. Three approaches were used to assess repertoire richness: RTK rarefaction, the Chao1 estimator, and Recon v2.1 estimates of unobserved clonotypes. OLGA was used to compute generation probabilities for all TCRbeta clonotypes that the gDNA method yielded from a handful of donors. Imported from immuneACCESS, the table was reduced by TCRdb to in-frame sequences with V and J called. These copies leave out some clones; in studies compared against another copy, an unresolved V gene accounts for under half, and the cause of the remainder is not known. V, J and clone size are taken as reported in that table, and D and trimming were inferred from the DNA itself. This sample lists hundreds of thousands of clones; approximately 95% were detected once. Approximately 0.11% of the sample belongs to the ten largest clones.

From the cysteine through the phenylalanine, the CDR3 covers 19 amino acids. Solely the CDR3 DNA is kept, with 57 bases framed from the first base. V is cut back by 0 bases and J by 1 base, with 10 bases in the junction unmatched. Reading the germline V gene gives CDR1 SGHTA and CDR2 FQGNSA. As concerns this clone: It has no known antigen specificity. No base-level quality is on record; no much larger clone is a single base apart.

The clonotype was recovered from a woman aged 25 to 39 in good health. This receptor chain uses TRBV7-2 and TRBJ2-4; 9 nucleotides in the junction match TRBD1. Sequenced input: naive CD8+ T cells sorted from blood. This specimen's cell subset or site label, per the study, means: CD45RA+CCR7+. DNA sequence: TGTGCCAGCAGCTTAGCCGGGACAGGGTGGGTTCTCGCCAAAAACATTCAGTACTTC. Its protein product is CASSLAGTGWVLAKNIQYF.